The source of this T cell receptor beta chain is a study of shared clonotypes between healthy human individuals. Positively selected for CCR7, the CD45RO-negative cells used as naive CD8 cells excluded terminally differentiated effector memory CD45RA+ cells. There are 15 residues in the CDR3. V was shortened by 6 bases and J by 4 bases, with 19 bases between the two germline ends. In germline, CDR1 is SGDLS, CDR2 YYNGEE. Sequencing used immunoSEQ multiplex PCR; TCRdb keeps in-frame clones, though not all of them. The top ten clones hold roughly 1.8% of a sample with approximately 2,200,000 clones, roughly 91% of them seen once.

Sequenced sample: naive CD8+ T cells from PBMCs. The J gene is TRBJ1-2, the V gene TRBV9, with a tentative D call TRBD1 (5 bases). The receptor comes from a young man in good health. Some clones in this sample may be carry-over from other donors' samples. DNA for the CDR3: TGTGCCAGCACCTATCGGGGGGAGGAACGCTATGGCTACACCTTC. This gives the protein CASTYRGEERYGYTF.